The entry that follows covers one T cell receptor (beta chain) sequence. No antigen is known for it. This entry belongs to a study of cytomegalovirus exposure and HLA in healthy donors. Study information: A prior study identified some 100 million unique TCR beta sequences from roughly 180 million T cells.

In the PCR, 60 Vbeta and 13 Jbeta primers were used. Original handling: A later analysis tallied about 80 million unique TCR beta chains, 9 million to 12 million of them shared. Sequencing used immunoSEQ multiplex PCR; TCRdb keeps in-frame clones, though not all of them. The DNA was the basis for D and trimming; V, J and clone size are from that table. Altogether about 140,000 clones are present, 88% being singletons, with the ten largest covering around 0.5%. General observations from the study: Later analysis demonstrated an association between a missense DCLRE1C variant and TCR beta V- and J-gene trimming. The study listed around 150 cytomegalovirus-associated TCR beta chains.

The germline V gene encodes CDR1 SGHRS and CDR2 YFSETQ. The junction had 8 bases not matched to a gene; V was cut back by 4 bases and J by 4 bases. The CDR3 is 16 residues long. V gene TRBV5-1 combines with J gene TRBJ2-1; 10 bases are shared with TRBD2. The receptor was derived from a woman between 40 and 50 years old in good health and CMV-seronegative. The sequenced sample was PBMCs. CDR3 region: CASSRKTSGSYNEQFF. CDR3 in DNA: TGCGCCAGCAGCCGCAAGACTAGCGGGTCTTACAATGAGCAGTTCTTC.